A single sample is the source of the 20 T cell receptor beta chains below, sequenced in a study of cytomegalovirus exposure and HLA in healthy donors. Researchers ran the PCR with 60 Vbeta and 13 Jbeta primers. Sequencing was performed with immunoSEQ multiplex PCR; in TCRdb, only in-frame clones are kept and a portion is missing. This table holds 90,000 to 120,000 clones, roughly 70% found once. Sequenced material: PBMCs. The receptors shown here come from a man in his forties in good health and CMV-seropositive.

The chain combines TRBV5-1 with TRBJ1-1; 10 nucleotides line up with TRBD1. Unmatched junction bases numbered 9, after V lost 4 bases and J lost 6 bases. The V gene's germline CDR1 is SGHRS and CDR2 YFSETQ. This CDR3 contains 15 residues. The CDR3: CASSPIPGTGAEAFF. The DNA for the CDR3 is TGCGCCAGCAGCCCAATCCCGGGGACAGGGGCTGAAGCTTTCTTT.

This clone was seen only a few times. The chain is built from TRBV7-3 and TRBJ1-4; 7 bases are a match to TRBD1. The CDR3 covers 16 residues. Trimming removed 5 bases from V and 1 base from J; junction bases left unmatched: 7. Looked up from germline, CDR1 is SGHTA and CDR2 is FQGTGA. CDR3 sequence: CASSPTGMETNEKLFF. The CDR3 bases are TGTGCCAGCAGCCCGACAGGGATGGAAACTAATGAAAAACTGTTTTTT.

The V and J genes are TRBV28 and TRBJ1-5, with no clear D. The CDR3 contains 15 residues. Germline assignment: CDR1 MDHEN and CDR2 SYDVKM. V lost 6 bases and J lost 0, with 12 bases in between. The CDR3 DNA reads as TGTGCCAGCAGCCCAGGCCCAGATAGCAATCAGCCCCAGCATTTT. Protein: CASSPGPDSNQPQHF.

The CDR3 is CASSQSLVEQDYNEQFF. Here the CDR3 DNA reads TGTGCCAGCAGCCAATCTTTGGTCGAGCAGGACTACAATGAGCAGTTCTTC. The chain is built from TRBV4-2 and TRBJ2-1, with D uncertain. The CDR3 extends over 17 amino acids. Trimming stripped 2 bases from V and 3 bases from J, with 17 bases between. Germline CDR1 LGHNA, CDR2 YNFKEQ.

A few counts support this clone. The chain joins TRBV6-5 to TRBJ1-5; no firm D call. CDR3 length equals 14 residues. CDR1 is MNHEY and CDR2 is SVGAGI in the germline V gene. V lost 0 bases, J lost 4 bases, and 7 bases lay in between. CDR3 region: CASSYSTGNQPQHF. The CDR3 nucleotides read TGTGCCAGCAGTTACTCGACCGGGAATCAGCCCCAGCATTTT.

This chain joins TRBV30 and TRBJ2-7; weak D call: TRBD2 (5 bases). This CDR3 has 13 residues. Germline assignment: CDR1 GTSNPN and CDR2 SVGIG (reference sequence). V lost 3 bases and J 7 bases, leaving 16 bases between the germline ends. The CDR3 DNA sequence: TGTGCCTGGAGAAAGGACTGGGAAAAGGAGCAGTACTTC. Translating gives CAWRKDWEKEQYF.

The V and J genes are TRBV7-9 and TRBJ2-1, with TRBD1 matching over 12 bases. In germline, CDR1 is SEHNR, CDR2 FQNEAQ (reference sequence). The V and J ends lost 4 bases and 6 bases, in that order; junction bases with no gene match: 7. The CDR3 extends over 16 amino acids. CDR3: CASSSWDRGPANEQFF. CDR3 DNA: TGTGCCAGCAGCTCTTGGGACAGGGGGCCGGCCAATGAGCAGTTCTTC.

The chain recombines TRBV23-1 with TRBJ1-1; 12 bases match TRBD1. TRBV23-1 counts as an open reading frame of uncertain function. The CDR3 runs 18 residues. V was clipped by 2 bases and J by 3 bases; unmatched bases: 10. In nucleotides, the CDR3 is TGCGCCAGCAGTCAACCGGGACAGGGGGCCCGTAGGGACACTGAAGCTTTCTTT. Protein: CASSQPGQGARRDTEAFF.

Only one count was recorded for this clone. The rearrangement links TRBV4-3 to TRBJ2-3; tentatively, D is TRBD2 (5 bases). V was cut by 0 bases and J by 0 bases, with 13 bases left in between. CDR1 is LGHNA and CDR2 is YSLEER in the germline V gene. The CDR3 extends over 17 amino acids. As DNA, the CDR3 is TGCGCCAGCAGCCAAGATGGAAGCGGAGTAAGCACAGATACGCAGTATTTT. Its translation is CASSQDGSGVSTDTQYF.

The chain joins TRBV28 to TRBJ1-2; 7 nucleotides match TRBD1. V lost 2 bases, J lost 5 bases, and 8 bases stayed unmatched. There are 15 residues in the CDR3. In germline, CDR1 is MDHEN, CDR2 SYDVKM. CDR3 sequence (DNA): TGTGCCAGCAGTTTAGGAGGGGGCGCGGTTTATGGCTACACCTTC. Its translation is CASSLGGGAVYGYTF.

The V call is TRBV4-1, the J call TRBJ1-5; D is uncertain. The length of the CDR3 is 15 residues. Germline V gives CDR1 MGHRA, CDR2 YSYEKL. Trimming took off 1 base at V and 9 bases at J, with 16 bases between the two ends. The CDR3 bases are TGCGCCAGCAGCCAAGGCGTCGGCGAAGAGCGGCCCCAGCATTTT. Its protein product is CASSQGVGEERPQHF.

The rearrangement uses TRBV27 and TRBJ2-1; 14 bases map to TRBD2. CDR1 is MNHEY and CDR2 is SMNVEV in the germline V gene (reference sequence). The CDR3 covers 15 residues. Trimming took 6 bases from V and 10 from J; bases not matched to a gene: 8. The CDR3 bases are TGTGCCAGCAGCCGACTAGCGGGAGGGCGATGGGAGCAGTTCTTC. Encoded protein: CASSRLAGGRWEQFF.

CDR3 DNA: TGTGCCAGCTCACCACTAACTAGCGGGGGCACAGATACGCAGTATTTT. It translates to CASSPLTSGGTDTQYF. The chain combines TRBV18 with TRBJ2-3; 10 bases fit TRBD2. Germline V CDR1 and CDR2: KGHSH, LQKENI. CDR3 length: 16 residues. V lost 1 base and J lost 1; bases outside the gene matches: 2.

V usage is TRBV5-6 and J usage is TRBJ1-1, with a possible D match to TRBD1 (5 bases). V was pared by 5 bases and J by 1 base, with 15 bases between. Per germline, CDR1 SGHDT and CDR2 YYEEEE. The CDR3 loop spans 15 amino acids. The CDR3: CASRFLGQENTEAFF. The CDR3 coding sequence is TGTGCCAGCAGATTCCTGGGGCAGGAGAACACTGAAGCTTTCTTT. The full variable domain, its missing parts supplied by reference TRBV5-6 and TRBJ1-1, is DAGVTQSPTHLIKTRGQQVTLRCSPKSGHDTVSWYQQALGQGPQFIFQYYEEEERQRGNFPDRFSGHQFPNYSSELNVNALLLGDSALYLCASRFLGQENTEAFFGQGTRLTVV.

V gene TRBV13 combines with J gene TRBJ2-3, with D perhaps TRBD2 (6 bases). V lost 5 bases, J lost 6 bases, and 9 bases lay in between. The CDR3 is made up of 12 amino acids. Germline-derived CDR1 and CDR2 are PRHDT and FYEKMQ (reference sequence). The CDR3: CASSPRGDTQYF. In DNA, the CDR3 is TGTGCCAGCAGCCCTCGGGGGGATACGCAGTATTTT. Combining the CDR3 with reference TRBV13 and TRBJ2-3 gives the whole variable domain AAGVIQSPRHLIKEKRETATLKCYPIPRHDTVYWYQQGPGQDPQFLISFYEKMQSDKGSIPDRFSAQQFSDYHSELNMSSLELGDSALYFCASSPRGDTQYFGPGTRLTVL.

This clone came up a few times. This chain uses TRBV2 with TRBJ1-1; a possible D gene is TRBD1 (6 bases). This CDR3 spans 14 amino acids. Germline-derived CDR1 and CDR2 are SNHLY and FYNNEI. V was trimmed by 8 bases and J by 4 bases, leaving 17 bases between them. The CDR3 bases are TGTGCCAGCCGCCAGGGCACAGGGAGCACTGAAGCTTTCTTT. Residues: CASRQGTGSTEAFF.

The chain joins TRBV28 to TRBJ1-3; TRBD1 aligns across 7 bases. CDR1 is MDHEN, CDR2 SYDVKM, per germline. The CDR3 is 19 residues long. The V and J ends lost 6 bases and 0 bases, in that order; junction bases with no gene match: 17. CDR3 loop: CASSSRQEGQLSSGNTIYF. For the CDR3, the DNA is TGTGCCAGCAGCTCCAGACAAGAGGGACAGCTGAGCTCTGGAAACACCATATATTTT.

The V and J genes are TRBV5-1 and TRBJ2-7, with 9 bases that match TRBD2. CDR1 and CDR2 (germline): SGHRS, YFSETQ. V dropped 2 bases and J dropped 5; count of bases not matched to a gene: 8. The CDR3 consists of 15 residues. CDR3 in DNA: TGCGCCAGCAGCTTTGTAGCGGGAGACATAAACGAGCAGTACTTC. Amino acid sequence: CASSFVAGDINEQYF.

The CDR3 sequence is CASTPREGHFGYGYTF. CDR3 DNA sequence: TGTGCCAGTACTCCCCGGGAGGGCCACTTCGGGTATGGCTACACCTTC. The gene calls are TRBV19 and TRBJ1-2; no reliable D call. The germline CDR1 and CDR2 sequences are LNHDA and SQIVND (reference sequence). V was trimmed by 7 bases and J by 5 bases, leaving 23 bases between them. The CDR3 runs 16 residues. Variable domain in full (rest from reference TRBV19 and TRBJ1-2): DGGITQSPKYLFRKEGQNVTLSCEQNLNHDAMYWYRQDPGQGLRLIYYSQIVNDFQKGDIAEGYSVSREKKESFPLTVTSAQKNPTAFYLCASTPREGHFGYGYTFGSGTRLTVV.

This clone was recorded only once. CDR3 coding DNA: TGTGCCAGTAGCCGCCGGACAGGCCAGGAGCAGTTCTTC. This sequence encodes CASSRRTGQEQFF. The V gene is TRBV19, the J gene TRBJ2-1; 7 nucleotides line up with TRBD1. Per the germline V gene, CDR1 is LNHDA and CDR2 is SQIVND (reference sequence). V gave up 6 bases and J gave up 10 bases; unmatched junction bases: 9. The CDR3 covers 13 residues.